This T cell receptor beta chain is drawn from a study of T cell responses to AZD1222 COVID-19 vaccine. CDR1 is MNHEY and CDR2 is SMNVEV in the germline V gene (reference sequence). The CDR3 spans 14 residues. Trimming removed 5 bases at V and 2 bases at J, with 13 bases between. This clone appeared a few times. The method was immunoSEQ multiplex PCR; TCRdb's version includes in-frame clones alone and lacks a portion of them. The data hold under 95,000 clones, with 70% to 90% observed a single time. This clonotype was sampled from an adult who received the AZD1222 COVID-19 vaccine. The sample here was peripheral blood, taken 28 days after the second AZD1222 dose. The chain joins TRBV27 to TRBJ2-7; D is unresolved. The CDR3 protein is CASSQGGMTYEQYF. CDR3 coding DNA: TGTGCCAGCAGTCAAGGTGGGATGACCTACGAGCAGTACTTC.